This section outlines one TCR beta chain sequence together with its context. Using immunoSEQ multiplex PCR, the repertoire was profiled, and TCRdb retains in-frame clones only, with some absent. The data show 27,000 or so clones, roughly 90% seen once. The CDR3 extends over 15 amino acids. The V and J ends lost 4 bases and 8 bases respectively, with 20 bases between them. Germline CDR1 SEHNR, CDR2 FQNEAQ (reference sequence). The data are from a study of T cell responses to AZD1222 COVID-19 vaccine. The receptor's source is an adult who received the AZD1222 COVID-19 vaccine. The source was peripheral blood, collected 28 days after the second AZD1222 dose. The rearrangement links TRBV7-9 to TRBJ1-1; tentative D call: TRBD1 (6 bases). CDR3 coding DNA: TGTGCCAGCAGCTCCCCAGGGGTTCGGCACAGCGAAGCTTTCTTT. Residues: CASSSPGVRHSEAFF.